This passage covers 5 T cell receptor beta chains from one sample sequenced in a study of blood T cell repertoires in COVID-19. The data were produced by immunoSEQ multiplex PCR, yet TCRdb's version contains in-frame clones alone and is incomplete. The sample includes a few hundred thousand clones, just over 85% of them seen just once. The sample was peripheral blood. The receptors were gathered from a man younger than 45 who had recovered from COVID-19.

As DNA, the CDR3 is TGTGCCAGCAGTCCGCGGAGCAATCAGCCCCAGCATTTT. Encoded protein: CASSPRSNQPQHF. The chain has TRBV12-3 or TRBV12-4 and TRBJ1-5; D gene unclear. This CDR3 has 13 residues. With 5 bases removed from V and 1 base from J, the gap between germline ends came to 6 bases.

Here the CDR3 reads CASSQEPRDTKLFF. DNA for the CDR3: TGTGCCAGCAGCCAGGAGCCACGGGACACCAAACTGTTTTTT. V gene TRBV3-1 (or the pseudogene TRBV3-2) combines with J gene TRBJ1-4; D might be TRBD1 (6 bases). CDR3 length: 14 amino acids. CDR1 and CDR2 from the germline V gene are LGHDT and YNNKEL (reference sequence). Trimming took 3 bases from V and 11 from J, leaving 16 bases between them.

This sequence joins TRBV7-2 and TRBJ1-2; a possible D gene is TRBD1 (6 bases). With 5 bases removed from V and 0 bases from J, the gap between germline ends came to 13 bases. This CDR3 is built from 15 residues. Germline loops: CDR1 SGHTA, CDR2 FQGNSA. Written as DNA, the CDR3 is TGTGCCAGCAGCCCAACGACAGGCTCTAACTATGGCTACACCTTC. Encoded protein: CASSPTTGSNYGYTF.

The gene calls are TRBV5-1 and TRBJ2-7; TRBD2 matches 9 bases. The ends lost 4 bases at V and 5 bases at J; junction bases unmatched: 10. The CDR3 has 15 residues. Germline lookup yields CDR1 SGHRS and CDR2 YFSETQ. The CDR3 region has the DNA TGCGCCAGCAGCCCGGAGGGGACTAGCATCCACGAGCAGTACTTC. This codes for CASSPEGTSIHEQYF.

This clone showed up just once. The chain recombines TRBV12-3 or TRBV12-4 with TRBJ1-1, with D possibly being TRBD1 (6 bases). The CDR3 runs 12 residues. The ends were cut back, 7 bases at V and 4 bases at J, with 10 bases in the middle. The CDR3: CASTLGGTEAFF. CDR3 coding DNA: TGTGCCAGCACGTTAGGGGGCACTGAAGCTTTCTTT.